Each of the 19 T cell receptor beta chains below was sequenced from the same sample in a study of CD8 T cells in ankylosing spondylitis. MiXCR was run by TCRdb on the 5' RACE reads, yielding one entry per CDR3 protein. The data contain about 130,000 distinct CDR3 sequences, 9.3% of them seen just once; the ten biggest clones take up about 3.6%. Input material: blood, either unsorted or a sorted T cell fraction (not recorded which). The receptors come from a male donor with ankylosing spondylitis or in good health (not recorded which).

The chain carries TRBV7-2 and TRBJ2-7; D not resolved. CDR3 length: 14 residues. The V end lost 1 base, the J end lost 0 bases, and 7 bases lay between the germline ends. Germline V gives CDR1 SGHTA, CDR2 FQGNSA. The CDR3 sequence is CASSLGSASYEQYF. The CDR3 coding sequence is TGTGCCAGCAGCTTAGGGTCAGCCTCCTACGAGCAGTACTTC.

This clonotype showed up many times. This chain joins TRBV4-2 and TRBJ2-2; 10 bases map to TRBD2. Trimming cost V 1 base and J 3 bases; bases outside gene matches: 5. Germline V gene sequence: CDR1 LGHNA, CDR2 YNFKEQ. The CDR3 loop spans 17 amino acids. The CDR3 nucleotides read TGTGCCAGCAGCCAAGGCCAACTAGCGGGATACACCGGGGAGCTGTTTTTT. It is translated as CASSQGQLAGYTGELFF.

This clonotype was picked up many times. V gene TRBV5-1 combines with J gene TRBJ2-3, with 9 nucleotides matching TRBD1. The CDR3 is 15 residues long. Per germline, CDR1 SGHRS and CDR2 YFSETQ. V shed 6 bases, J shed 3 bases, and the junction held 8 bases outside the gene matches. Here the CDR3 reads CASTRPGQGTDTQYF. Written as DNA, the CDR3 is TGCGCCAGCACCCGACCGGGACAGGGAACAGATACGCAGTATTTT.

This chain's CDR3 is CSATVSGVFQETQYF. In DNA form, the CDR3 reads TGCAGTGCTACTGTGTCAGGGGTATTTCAGGAGACCCAGTACTTC. The chain has TRBV20-1 and TRBJ2-5; D possibly corresponds to TRBD1 (6 bases). Germline CDR1 reads DFQATT; CDR2 reads SNEGSKA (reference sequence). This CDR3 spans 15 amino acids. V gave up 4 bases and J gave up 5 bases, with 20 bases separating them.

On this clonotype: This clone may be a read error of a much larger clone one base away. The chain recombines TRBV3-1 with TRBJ1-1; a possible D gene is TRBD1 (6 bases). This CDR3 has 15 amino acids. Per germline, CDR1 LGHDT and CDR2 YNNKEL (reference sequence). Trimming left V 8 bases short and J 4 bases short, with 20 bases between. The CDR3 spells CASCLSQGHGTEAFF. CDR3 nucleotides: TGTGCCAGCTGCCTATCTCAGGGGCACGGCACTGAAGCTTTCTTT.

At least ten counts were recorded for this clonotype. This chain joins TRBV11-2 and TRBJ2-6; weak D call: TRBD1 (6 bases). The V end lost 1 base, the J end lost 2 bases, and 24 bases lay between the germline ends. The length of the CDR3 is 21 residues. Germline loops: CDR1 SGHAT, CDR2 FQNNGV. The CDR3 sequence: CASSLVFGLSGHRAGANVLTF. The CDR3 nucleotides are TGTGCCAGCAGCTTAGTATTCGGTCTCTCGGGCCACAGGGCTGGGGCCAACGTCCTGACTTTC.

This clonotype was detected many times. The DNA for the CDR3 is TGTGCCAGCAGTTCCCCTACCTACGAGCAGTACTTC. This encodes CASSSPTYEQYF. The V call is TRBV28, the J call TRBJ2-7; unclear D gene. CDR3 length equals 12 residues. V lost 4 bases and J lost 2, with 6 bases in between. Looked up from germline, CDR1 is MDHEN and CDR2 is SYDVKM.

A note on this clonotype: A much larger clone differs by one base, so this may be a read error. The chain has TRBV4-2 and TRBJ2-1; 12 nucleotides match TRBD2. The CDR3 sequence is 17 residues long. Germline V gives CDR1 LGHNA, CDR2 YNFKEQ. The CDR3 spells CASGQVSSGRAFNEQFF. DNA for the CDR3: TGTGCCAGCGGCCAAGTTTCTAGCGGGAGGGCGTTTAATGAGCAGTTCTTC.

This clonotype was seen repeatedly, ten times or more. The gene calls are TRBV7-9 and TRBJ2-6; possibly TRBD1 or TRBD2 for D (5 bases each). V lost 4 bases, J lost 0 bases, and 13 bases lay in between. This CDR3 comprises 17 residues. The V gene's germline CDR1 is SEHNR and CDR2 FQNEAQ (reference sequence). This CDR3 is CASSSVGDGSGANVLTF. DNA for the CDR3: TGTGCCAGCAGCTCTGTGGGGGACGGCTCTGGGGCCAACGTCCTGACTTTC. Full variable domain (remainder filled in from reference TRBV7-9 and TRBJ2-6): DTGVSQNPRHKITKRGQNVTFRCDPISEHNRLYWYRQTLGQGPEFLTYFQNEAQLEKSRLLSDRFSAERPKGSFSTLEIQRTEQGDSAMYLCASSSVGDGSGANVLTFGAGSRLTVL.

This clonotype has a count of ten or more. This chain uses TRBV20-1 with TRBJ2-5, with 10 bases fitting TRBD2. Germline V gene data show CDR1 as DFQATT and CDR2 as SNEGSKA (reference sequence). The CDR3 covers 17 residues. With V trimmed by 5 bases and J by 5 bases, 17 bases remained unmatched. CDR3 sequence: CSAVFPSGSGRAETQYF. In DNA, the CDR3 is TGCAGTGCTGTCTTCCCTAGCGGGAGTGGAAGGGCGGAGACCCAGTACTTC.

A few counts support this clonotype. The chain carries TRBV12-3 or TRBV12-4 and TRBJ2-7; D is possibly TRBD2 (6 bases). Trimming removed 6 bases from V and 6 bases from J, with 18 bases in between. This CDR3 spans 14 amino acids. CDR3: CASSRDSAGFEQYF. Here the CDR3 DNA reads TGTGCCAGCAGCCGGGACTCCGCTGGCTTCGAGCAGTACTTC.

The chain is built from TRBV30 and TRBJ2-7; D gene uncertain. CDR3 length equals 13 residues. Trimming cost V 2 bases and J 3 bases, with 11 bases left between them. Germline CDR1 reads GTSNPN; CDR2 reads SVGIG (reference sequence). Here the CDR3 DNA reads TGTGCCTGGAGTCGGTCTCGAAACTACGAGCAGTACTTC. Encoded protein: CAWSRSRNYEQYF.

The chain uses TRBV12-3 or TRBV12-4 and TRBJ1-2; TRBD1 might be the D (6 bases). There are 15 residues in the CDR3. The germline V and J ends were trimmed by 4 bases and 0 bases, with 12 bases remaining between them. The CDR3 sequence is CASSSYGTPNYGYTF. The CDR3, as DNA: TGTGCCAGCAGTTCCTACGGGACACCTAACTATGGCTACACCTTC.

This clonotype was counted ten times or more. The chain joins TRBV6-9 to TRBJ2-1, with D maybe TRBD2 (5 bases). CDR3 length: 15 amino acids. Trimming took 5 bases from V and 1 from J, leaving 12 bases between them. CDR1 is MNHGY, CDR2 SVAAGI, per germline. The CDR3 DNA reads as TGTGCCAGCAGTGCTAGGAGGCGTTCCTACAATGAGCAGTTCTTC. This encodes CASSARRRSYNEQFF.

This chain joins TRBV6-2 or TRBV6-3 and TRBJ1-1, with TRBD1 matching 9 bases. Germline values: CDR1 MNHEY, CDR2 SVGEGT. The CDR3 contains 16 residues. The V and J ends lost 6 bases and 0 bases, in that order; junction bases with no gene match: 8. The CDR3 is CASSRGQGTMNTEAFF. CDR3 coding DNA: TGTGCCAGCAGCCGCGGACAGGGGACGATGAACACTGAAGCTTTCTTT.

This clonotype has just a few counts. The chain combines TRBV5-1 with TRBJ2-2; D gene uncertain. Trimming removed 4 bases at V and 7 bases at J, with 8 bases between. CDR1 is SGHRS, CDR2 YFSETQ, per germline. The CDR3 extends over 12 amino acids. The CDR3 region has the DNA TGCGCCAGCAGCCCGCCCGGCGGGGAGCTGTTTTTT. Translated: CASSPPGGELFF.

There are many counts of this clonotype. V usage is TRBV5-1 and J usage is TRBJ2-1; the D gene is possibly TRBD2 (5 bases). CDR1 is SGHRS and CDR2 is YFSETQ in the germline V gene. The CDR3 consists of 14 residues. Trimming left V 0 bases short and J 4 bases short, with 8 bases between. The CDR3 is CASSLGGVYNEQFF. The CDR3 DNA is TGCGCCAGCAGCTTGGGGGGAGTGTACAATGAGCAGTTCTTC.

This clonotype was counted ten times or more. In DNA form, the CDR3 reads TGTGCCAGCAGCCTAAGCGGGACCCCCTACAATGAGCAGTTCTTC. Its protein is CASSLSGTPYNEQFF. V is TRBV3-1 and J is TRBJ2-1; 7 bases agree with TRBD2. Per the germline V gene, CDR1 is LGHDT and CDR2 is YNNKEL (reference sequence). This CDR3 has 15 residues. J lost 2 bases, V lost 4 bases, and 5 bases had no gene match.

As concerns this clonotype: A read error is possible here, since a much larger clone lies one base away. The V and J genes are TRBV7-9 and TRBJ2-7; 11 bases match TRBD2. V shed 6 bases, J shed 9 bases, and the junction held 10 bases outside the gene matches. The CDR3 covers 14 residues. Germline values: CDR1 SEHNR, CDR2 FQNEAQ (reference sequence). CDR3 loop: CASSFTSGSGVQYF. CDR3 in DNA: TGTGCCAGCAGTTTTACTAGCGGGAGCGGCGTGCAGTACTTC.